One and the same sample provided the 32 T cell receptor beta chains below, sequenced in a study of T cell responses to AZD1222 COVID-19 vaccine. The data were produced by immunoSEQ multiplex PCR, yet TCRdb's version contains in-frame clones alone and is incomplete. The table has 130,000 or so clones, around 94% seen once. The source material was peripheral blood, sampled on day 0 of AZD1222 vaccination. The receptors stem from an adult in good health.

V is TRBV7-8 and J is TRBJ1-2; D gene uncertain. This CDR3 region has 14 residues. The germline V gene has CDR1 SGHVS and CDR2 FQNEAQ. Trimming took 0 bases from V and 4 from J, leaving 9 bases between them. This CDR3 reads CASSLASRAYGYTF. The CDR3 nucleotides are TGTGCCAGCAGCTTAGCCTCCAGAGCCTATGGCTACACCTTC. The whole variable domain, filled in from reference TRBV7-8 and TRBJ1-2, reads GAGVSQSPRYKVAKRGQDVALRCDPISGHVSLFWYQQALGQGPEFLTYFQNEAQLDKSGLPSDRFFAERPEGSVSTLKIQRTQQEDSAVYLCASSLASRAYGYTFGSGTRLTVV.

The rearrangement joins TRBV5-1 to TRBJ2-5; 7 bases map to TRBD1. Germline trimming cut 4 bases from V and 3 bases from J; bases unmatched to any gene: 6. Germline loops: CDR1 SGHRS, CDR2 YFSETQ. The CDR3 length is 14 residues. The CDR3 DNA reads TGCGCCAGCAGCCTGGGACAGCCTAAAGAGACCCAGTACTTC. This encodes CASSLGQPKETQYF.

The rearrangement links TRBV4-2 to TRBJ1-1, with D hard to call. This CDR3 is built from 13 residues. CDR1 and CDR2 (germline): LGHNA, YNFKEQ. The V end lost 1 base, the J end lost 6 bases, and 9 bases lay between the germline ends. CDR3 coding DNA: TGTGCCAGCAGCCAAGTCCGAATCGCTGAAGCTTTCTTT. This encodes CASSQVRIAEAFF.

The chain uses TRBV2 and TRBJ1-1; 7 nucleotides match TRBD1. V lost 5 bases to trimming and J lost 7 bases; unmatched junction nucleotides: 4. The V gene's germline CDR1 is SNHLY and CDR2 FYNNEI. The CDR3 contains 12 residues. The CDR3 nucleotides read TGTGCCAGCAGTCTAACAGGGGTTGAAGCTTTCTTT. The encoded protein is CASSLTGVEAFF.

The V and J genes are TRBV2 and TRBJ1-4; D is undetermined. The CDR3 sequence is 13 residues long. V was cut by 6 bases and J by 10 bases, with 15 bases left in between. The germline CDR1 and CDR2 sequences are SNHLY and FYNNEI. CDR3 sequence: CASSVTPDGKLFF. The CDR3 coding sequence is TGTGCCAGCAGCGTGACCCCCGACGGAAAACTGTTTTTT.

The chain uses TRBV5-6 and TRBJ2-1, with 7 nucleotides matching TRBD1. Germline CDR1 is SGHDT and CDR2 is YYEEEE. Trimming removed 3 bases from V and 4 bases from J; junction bases left unmatched: 7. This CDR3 spans 15 amino acids. The CDR3 reads CASSSEWDRYNEQFF. Written as DNA, the CDR3 is TGTGCCAGCAGCTCAGAATGGGACAGATACAATGAGCAGTTCTTC. Together with reference TRBV5-6 and TRBJ2-1, the CDR3 gives the full variable domain: DAGVTQSPTHLIKTRGQQVTLRCSPKSGHDTVSWYQQALGQGPQFIFQYYEEEERQRGNFPDRFSGHQFPNYSSELNVNALLLGDSALYLCASSSEWDRYNEQFFGPGTRLTVL.

The V and J genes are TRBV30 and TRBJ1-5; the D gene is possibly TRBD1 (5 bases). This CDR3 has 14 residues. Germline V gene data show CDR1 as GTSNPN and CDR2 as SVGIG (reference sequence). V was clipped by 0 bases and J by 4 bases, with 10 bases between them. CDR3 amino acids: CAWSVGAGNQPQHF. CDR3 DNA: TGTGCCTGGAGTGTTGGGGCAGGGAATCAGCCCCAGCATTTT.

This clone was recorded only once. The rearrangement uses TRBV7-3 and TRBJ2-1, with 7 bases lining up with TRBD2. The CDR3 contains 15 residues. J was trimmed by 1 base and V by 3 bases; bases with no gene match: 3. Looked up from germline, CDR1 is SGHTA and CDR2 is FQGTGA. In DNA, the CDR3 is TGTGCCAGCAGCTTTAGCGGGCTTTCCTACAATGAGCAGTTCTTC. Amino acid sequence: CASSFSGLSYNEQFF.

The rearrangement joins TRBV5-4 to TRBJ2-2; a possible D gene is TRBD2 (6 bases). Germline values: CDR1 SGHNT, CDR2 YYREEE (reference sequence). This CDR3 contains 13 residues. The ends were cut back, 4 bases at V and 7 bases at J, with 11 bases in the middle. The CDR3 region has the DNA TGTGCCAGCAGCCGGGTAGCGGACGGGGAGCTGTTTTTT. Translating gives CASSRVADGELFF.

The chain joins TRBV28 to TRBJ2-5; 12 positions match TRBD2. V shed 7 bases and J 3 bases; nucleotides not matched to a gene: 9. CDR1 MDHEN and CDR2 SYDVKM come from the germline V gene. The CDR3 extends over 16 amino acids. CDR3 coding DNA: TGTGCCAGCACCGCCGGGCGACTAGCGGGAGAAGAGACCCAGTACTTC. This gives the protein CASTAGRLAGEETQYF.

This clone was seen a single time. V and J are TRBV11-3 and TRBJ2-1; D call uncertain. CDR1 and CDR2 (germline): SGHNT, YENEEA. Trimming cost V 4 bases and J 5 bases, with 3 bases left between them. CDR3 size: 11 residues. For the CDR3, the DNA is TGTGCCAGCAGCTCGGACAATGAGCAGTTCTTC. Amino acid sequence: CASSSDNEQFF.

J is TRBJ2-3 and V is TRBV5-1, with D tentatively TRBD1 or TRBD2 (8 bases each). Germline CDR1 reads SGHRS; CDR2 reads YFSETQ. The ends were cut back, 0 bases at V and 1 base at J, with 24 bases in the middle. The CDR3 is 20 amino acids. CDR3 DNA sequence: TGCGCCAGCAGCTTGGCCGCGGGGGGACAGGTCATTTCTCGCACAGATACGCAGTATTTT. It translates to CASSLAAGGQVISRTDTQYF.

This rearrangement joins TRBV6-1 to TRBJ1-5, with D possibly TRBD1 on 5 matching bases. Trimming shortened V by 3 bases and J by 6 bases, and 12 bases separated the two germline ends. Per the germline V gene, CDR1 is MNHNS and CDR2 is SASEGT. This CDR3 has 14 residues. The CDR3 region is CASSERQGFQPQHF. The CDR3 region has the DNA TGTGCCAGCAGTGAGAGGCAGGGCTTTCAGCCCCAGCATTTT.

The chain has TRBV28 and TRBJ2-6; 9 nucleotides match TRBD1. This CDR3 spans 16 amino acids. The ends lost 7 bases at V and 0 bases at J; junction bases unmatched: 4. Germline assignment: CDR1 MDHEN and CDR2 SYDVKM. The CDR3 reads CASMRTGVSGANVLTF. The CDR3 DNA is TGTGCCAGCATGCGGACAGGGGTCTCTGGGGCCAACGTCCTGACTTTC.

This clone has only a few counts. The V and J genes are TRBV28 and TRBJ1-1; D not certain. CDR1 is MDHEN and CDR2 is SYDVKM in the germline V gene. The V gene lost 2 bases and the J gene lost 8 bases, with 9 bases spanning the gap. This CDR3 has 12 amino acids. CDR3 sequence (DNA): TGTGCCAGCAGTTTAGTTTCCTGGGAAGCTTTCTTT. Its translation is CASSLVSWEAFF.

The J gene is TRBJ2-1, the V gene TRBV5-1, with D possibly being TRBD1 (5 bases). The germline V gene has CDR1 SGHRS and CDR2 YFSETQ. Trimming cost V 1 base and J 7 bases, with 12 bases left between them. The CDR3 sequence is 14 residues long. The CDR3 DNA is TGCGCCAGCAGCTTGACCGACAGTAAAAATGAGCAGTTCTTC. This encodes CASSLTDSKNEQFF.

The chain recombines TRBV19 with TRBJ1-5; D gene ambiguous. Deletions cut 5 bases from V and 3 bases from J, with 5 bases between. The CDR3 runs 12 residues. CDR1 LNHDA and CDR2 SQIVND come from the germline V gene (reference sequence). The chain's CDR3 is CASSPHNQPQHF. For the CDR3, the DNA is TGTGCCAGTAGTCCCCACAATCAGCCCCAGCATTTT.

This chain's CDR3 is CASSLSGQGTNEQYF. In DNA, the CDR3 is TGCGCCAGCAGCTTGTCAGGACAGGGTACCAACGAGCAGTACTTC. V gene TRBV5-1 combines with J gene TRBJ2-7; 8 bases are shared with TRBD1. Germline CDR1 reads SGHRS; CDR2 reads YFSETQ. V shed 1 base and J 5 bases; nucleotides not matched to a gene: 8. The CDR3 consists of 15 residues.

The V and J genes are TRBV4-2 and TRBJ2-1; D ambiguous. The length of the CDR3 is 13 residues. Germline lookup yields CDR1 LGHNA and CDR2 YNFKEQ. The V gene lost 4 bases and the J gene lost 9 bases, with 13 bases spanning the gap. CDR3 sequence (DNA): TGTGCCAGCAGCCTTGCTAGGGTTGCTGAGCAGTTCTTC. Its protein product is CASSLARVAEQFF.

The chain joins TRBV11-3 to TRBJ1-3, with no clear D. The CDR3 runs to 15 residues. The V gene lost 4 bases and the J gene lost 0 bases, with 10 bases spanning the gap. Germline assignment: CDR1 SGHNT and CDR2 YENEEA. As DNA, the CDR3 is TGTGCCAGCAGCTGGAGGGTCTGCTCTGGAAACACCATATATTTT. It is translated as CASSWRVCSGNTIYF.

The V gene is TRBV29-1, the J gene TRBJ2-5; 13 positions match TRBD2. This CDR3 is 16 amino acids long. V was clipped by 6 bases and J by 5 bases; unmatched bases: 12. Germline CDR1 and CDR2: SQVTM and ANQGSEA. The CDR3: CSVLGLAGTGQETQYF. Written as DNA, the CDR3 is TGCAGCGTCCTGGGACTAGCGGGAACAGGGCAGGAGACCCAGTACTTC. Looking up the rest from reference TRBV29-1 and TRBJ2-5 gives the full variable domain: SAVISQKPSRDICQRGTSLTIQCQVDSQVTMMFWYRQQPGQSLTLIATANQGSEATYESGFVIDKFPISRPNLTFSTLTVSNMSPEDSSIYLCSVLGLAGTGQETQYFGPGTRLLVL.

This clone came up once. The rearrangement joins TRBV7-2 to TRBJ2-5; D is unresolved. This CDR3 is built from 12 residues. Germline V gives CDR1 SGHTA, CDR2 FQGNSA. Deletions cut 1 base from V and 4 bases from J, with 4 bases between. As DNA, the CDR3 is TGTGCCAGCAGCTTAGTTGGAGAGACCCAGTACTTC. It specifies CASSLVGETQYF.

The chain employs TRBV11-2 and TRBJ2-3, with a possible D match to TRBD2 (6 bases). This CDR3 is built from 16 residues. CDR1 is SGHAT, CDR2 FQNNGV, per germline. Trimming stripped 4 bases from V and 0 bases from J, with 14 bases between. DNA of the CDR3: TGTGCCAGCAGCTCGGGACTGGGAACTAGCACAGATACGCAGTATTTT. Amino acids: CASSSGLGTSTDTQYF.

Notes on this clone: The sample has other DNA sequences that encode this CDR3 too. This chain joins TRBV3-1 (or the pseudogene TRBV3-2) and TRBJ2-1; no clear D. CDR3 length: 15 amino acids. The V and J ends lost 1 base and 0 bases respectively, with 7 bases between them. Germline V lookup: CDR1 LGHDT, CDR2 YNNKEL (reference sequence). The CDR3 DNA reads TGTGCCAGCAGCCAAGTCGGCGGCTCCTACAATGAGCAGTTCTTC. It is translated as CASSQVGGSYNEQFF.

The V and J genes are TRBV30 and TRBJ1-2; the match to TRBD1 covers 7 bases. Germline V lookup: CDR1 GTSNPN, CDR2 SVGIG (reference sequence). V lost 2 bases and J lost 0; bases outside the gene matches: 12. CDR3 size: 17 residues. The CDR3 DNA is TGTGCCTGGAGTCCGACAGGGTTCTTTTGGGCTAACTATGGCTACACCTTC. Protein sequence: CAWSPTGFFWANYGYTF.

The chain recombines TRBV29-1 with TRBJ2-7, with D perhaps matching TRBD1 or TRBD2 (5 bases each). This CDR3 has 14 residues. Germline CDR1 SQVTM, CDR2 ANQGSEA. Trimming shortened V by 1 base and J by 2 bases, and 12 bases separated the two germline ends. The CDR3 DNA follows: TGCAGCGTTGAAGGAGGGTGGGGCACCTACGAGCAGTACTTC. Protein: CSVEGGWGTYEQYF.

V gene TRBV27 combines with J gene TRBJ1-6, with D unresolved. The CDR3 has 15 amino acids. V lost 3 bases and J 3 bases, leaving 9 bases between the germline ends. CDR1 and CDR2 (germline): MNHEY, SMNVEV (reference sequence). CDR3 region: CASSFSLNYNSPLHF. The CDR3 region has the DNA TGTGCCAGCAGTTTTTCCCTGAACTATAATTCACCCCTCCACTTT.

The V call is TRBV2, the J call TRBJ2-1, with 8 positions matching TRBD1. The CDR3 loop spans 14 amino acids. Looked up from germline, CDR1 is SNHLY and CDR2 is FYNNEI. J lost 5 bases, V lost 4 bases, and 4 bases had no gene match. DNA of the CDR3: TGTGCCAGCAGTGTAAGGACAGGGAACAATGAGCAGTTCTTC. This encodes CASSVRTGNNEQFF.

CDR3 nucleotides: TGTGCCAGCGGGTACAGGGGGCAGAGGGGGACCCAGTACTTC. It encodes CASGYRGQRGTQYF. The chain is built from TRBV27 and TRBJ2-5; TRBD1 matches 9 bases. Trimming removed 8 bases from V and 7 bases from J; junction bases left unmatched: 11. The CDR3 is made up of 14 amino acids. Germline CDR1 reads MNHEY; CDR2 reads SMNVEV (reference sequence).

The sample holds one count of this clone. This chain connects TRBV7-2 to TRBJ2-7, with 11 bases that match TRBD1. V lost 5 bases and J lost 5; bases outside the gene matches: 5. CDR3 length equals 14 residues. Germline lookup yields CDR1 SGHTA and CDR2 FQGNSA. CDR3 DNA sequence: TGTGCCAGCAGCAGGGACAGGGGGGGGCACGAGCAGTACTTC. It is translated as CASSRDRGGHEQYF.

The rearrangement links TRBV27 to TRBJ1-1, with TRBD1 as a possible D gene (5 bases). Deletions cut 6 bases from V and 5 bases from J, with 16 bases between. This CDR3 region has 14 residues. CDR1 is MNHEY and CDR2 is SMNVEV in the germline V gene (reference sequence). CDR3 amino acids: CASSLLGQRTEAFF. CDR3 nucleotides: TGTGCCAGCAGCCTCCTCGGACAAAGAACTGAAGCTTTCTTT.

V and J are TRBV2 and TRBJ1-1, with TRBD1 matching over 9 bases. Germline V gene lookup returns CDR1 SNHLY and CDR2 FYNNEI. The CDR3 has 16 residues. V gave up 0 bases and J gave up 6 bases; unmatched junction bases: 8. The CDR3 DNA is TGTGCCAGCAGTGAAGCTAGGACAGGGGAGGTTCCTGAAGCTTTCTTT. As protein: CASSEARTGEVPEAFF. The full variable domain, completed using reference TRBV2 and TRBJ1-1, is EPEVTQTPSHQVTQMGQEVILRCVPISNHLYFYWYRQILGQKVEFLVSFYNNEISEKSEIFDDQFSVERPDGSNFTLKIRSTKLEDSAMYFCASSEARTGEVPEAFFGQGTRLTVV.